The source of this T cell receptor beta chain is a study of blood T cell repertoires in COVID-19. For the study at large: PBMCs, B-cell-depleted T cells, or T cells were the source of the cDNA or gDNA that made up the material.

In the study's own analysis: Cell counts per sample came from amplifying reference gene primers. The protocol was immunoSEQ multiplex PCR, while the TCRdb copy is restricted to in-frame clones and leaves out a portion. That table is the source of V, J and clone size, and D and trimming were worked out from the DNA. This sample yields 110,000 to 150,000 clones, of which 70% to 90% are seen a single time; 1.5% to 2% belongs to the top ten. CDR1 is SGHRS, CDR2 YFSETQ, per germline. This CDR3 is 16 amino acids long. Trimming at V came to 1 base and at J to 6 bases, leaving 7 bases not matched to a gene. The chain is built from TRBV5-1 and TRBJ2-2, with 9 bases lining up with TRBD1. The sequence was obtained from a man between 70 and 80 years old with acute or convalescent COVID-19. Sequencing was done on a sample of peripheral blood. The CDR3 reads CASSLPPGQGAGELFF. The CDR3 DNA is TGCGCCAGCAGCTTGCCCCCGGGACAGGGCGCCGGGGAGCTGTTTTTT.